Each of the 7 T cell receptor beta chains below was sequenced from the same sample in a study of CD8+ T cells in alopecia areata. Sample treatment: oral pan-JAK inhibitor, 5-10 mg twice daily. Extracted from the samples, RNA was reverse transcribed into cDNA to serve as the sequencing template. The assay was immunoSEQ multiplex PCR, and TCRdb's table has in-frame clones only and misses some. The data show roughly 100,000 clones, 80% to 90% seen once. Material: CD8+ T cells sorted from blood, obtained between weeks 30 and 35, from a patient treated with tofacitinib. These receptors all come from a human donor with alopecia areata.

This rearrangement joins TRBV5-4 to TRBJ2-7, with TRBD2 identical over 11 bases. Germline V gene sequence: CDR1 SGHNT, CDR2 YYREEE (reference sequence). This CDR3 has 15 amino acids. The J segment lost 2 bases and the V segment lost 3 bases, leaving 4 bases of the junction unmatched. For the CDR3, the DNA is TGTGCCAGCAGCTCGCATAGCGGGAGGGCCTACGAGCAGTACTTC. It translates to CASSSHSGRAYEQYF. Complete variable domain (other parts from reference TRBV5-4 and TRBJ2-7): ETGVTQSPTHLIKTRGQQVTLRCSSQSGHNTVSWYQQALGQGPQFIFQYYREEENGRGNFPPRFSGLQFPNYSSELNVNALELDDSALYLCASSSHSGRAYEQYFGPGTRLTVT.

This chain joins TRBV6-6 and TRBJ2-7; D is perhaps TRBD1 (6 bases). The CDR3 is 14 amino acids. Trimming removed 6 bases from V and 3 bases from J, with 15 bases in between. CDR1 and CDR2 (germline): MNHNY, SVGAGI (reference sequence). DNA for the CDR3: TGTGCCAGCAGACTAGGACAGCTAGTCTACGAGCAGTACTTC. Translation: CASRLGQLVYEQYF.

This chain connects TRBV27 to TRBJ2-7, with 12 bases fitting TRBD1. V was clipped by 2 bases and J by 4 bases; unmatched bases: 3. The CDR3 consists of 15 residues. The germline V gene encodes CDR1 MNHEY and CDR2 SMNVEV (reference sequence). The CDR3 spells CASSLEGQGAYEQYF. CDR3 in DNA: TGTGCCAGCAGTTTAGAGGGACAGGGGGCTTACGAGCAGTACTTC.

The table lists this clone with a few counts. V is TRBV29-1 and J is TRBJ2-1, with 7 nucleotides matching TRBD2. The ends lost 4 bases at V and 7 bases at J; junction bases unmatched: 1. CDR1 SQVTM and CDR2 ANQGSEA come from the germline V gene. The CDR3 is 11 amino acids. This CDR3 is CSVGGGNEQFF. The CDR3 DNA follows: TGCAGCGTTGGGGGGGGTAATGAGCAGTTCTTC.

The chain has TRBV5-1 and TRBJ2-1, with D hard to call. V was cut by 0 bases and J by 1 base, with 8 bases left in between. In germline, CDR1 is SGHRS, CDR2 YFSETQ. The CDR3 runs to 15 residues. The CDR3: CASSLAYYSYNEQFF. The CDR3 nucleotides are TGCGCCAGCAGCTTGGCCTACTATTCCTACAATGAGCAGTTCTTC.

This sequence joins TRBV7-9 and TRBJ2-3, with D possibly being TRBD1 (5 bases). The CDR3 is 16 residues long. Germline CDR1 is SEHNR and CDR2 is FQNEAQ (reference sequence). The V gene lost 5 bases and the J gene lost 1 base, with 16 bases spanning the gap. CDR3 coding DNA: TGTGCCAGCAGCCCCTTAAGGGGCGCCGGCACAGATACGCAGTATTTT. It is translated as CASSPLRGAGTDTQYF.

This sequence joins TRBV25-1 and TRBJ2-7, with unresolved D. Looked up from germline, CDR1 is MGHDK and CDR2 is SYGVNS. V was trimmed by 5 bases and J by 6 bases, leaving 17 bases between them. CDR3 length equals 14 residues. The CDR3 reads CASSPPGPIGEQYF. Here the CDR3 DNA reads TGTGCCAGCAGTCCCCCCGGGCCAATTGGCGAGCAGTACTTC.